A selection of T cell receptor beta chains follows, all from one sample in a study of HIV-infected patients and healthy controls. MiXCR, applied by TCRdb to the 5' RACE reads, yields one record per CDR3 protein. The table lists some 8,600 distinct CDR3 sequences, roughly 9.1% of them singletons. This material consisted of blood, taken during antiretroviral therapy. These receptors were taken from an adult with HIV infection. The CDR3 runs from the conserved cysteine through the conserved F or W. Each record gives: J gene, clone size, V gene, D gene, CDR3 DNA, CDR3 protein. D genes are given only for firm matches. Expanded clones get a size class; other rows say once, few or many, or leave the size out.

>TRBJ2-5|medium-sized|TRBV11-2|-
TGTGCCAGCAGCCCCGCCCCCTATAGGGAGACCCAGTACTTC
CASSPAPYRETQYF
>TRBJ2-2|medium-sized|TRBV20-1|-
TGCAGTGCTAGCCCAGGACGGGGGAAGGGGGAGCTGTTTTTT
CSASPGRGKGELFF
>TRBJ2-7|-|TRBV4-1|TRBD2
TGCGCCAGCAGCCAAGATGGGGCGGGGGTCCCGTACGAGCAGTACTTC
CASSQDGAGVPYEQYF
>TRBJ2-7|few|TRBV6-2/TRBV6-3|TRBD1
TGTGCCAGCAGACCCGACTGGGACAGGGGTGCTGTCGAGCAGTACTTC
CASRPDWDRGAVEQYF
>TRBJ1-4|many|TRBV29-1|TRBD1
TGCAGCGTTGAAATTCTAGATCCGGGACAGCCTACAACTAATGAAAAACTGTTTTTT
CSVEILDPGQPTTNEKLFF
>TRBJ2-4|few|TRBV20-1|TRBD2
TGCAGTGCTAGAGTGGATAGCGGGAGTAGTCGGAACATTCAGTACTTC
CSARVDSGSSRNIQYF
>TRBJ2-5|many|TRBV15|TRBD2
TGTGCCACCAGCAGAGCTGGGACTAGCGGGAGGGCCGATCAAGAGACCCAGTACTTC
CATSRAGTSGRADQETQYF
>TRBJ2-7|-|TRBV6-5|-
TGTGCCAGCAGTTCTCCCGGGAACCCAGGAAACGAGCAGTACTTC
CASSSPGNPGNEQYF
>TRBJ2-3|medium-sized|TRBV12-3/TRBV12-4|TRBD2
TGTGCCAGCAGTCCTAGCGGGGGGCCCTCGGATACGCAGTATTTT
CASSPSGGPSDTQYF
>TRBJ2-1|medium-sized|TRBV29-1|-
TGCAGCGAATCCCGGGACATTTACAATGAGCAGTTCTTC
CSESRDIYNEQFF
>TRBJ2-2|many|TRBV20-1|TRBD2
TGCAGTGCAACTAGCGAGGGTGACACCGGGGAGCTGTTTTTT
CSATSEGDTGELFF
>TRBJ1-1|few|TRBV12-3/TRBV12-4|-
TGTGCCAGCAGTTTGGCGGCAGACACTGAAGCTTTCTTT
CASSLAADTEAFF
>TRBJ2-3|medium-sized|TRBV2|-
TGTGCCAGCAGGGGACGGGGTAGCACAGATACGCAGTATTTT
CASRGRGSTDTQYF
>TRBJ2-7|medium-sized|TRBV14|TRBD1
TGTGCCAGCAGCCAAGTCTTTGGGGACAGACCCTACGAGCAGTACTTC
CASSQVFGDRPYEQYF
>TRBJ2-7|medium-sized|TRBV20-1|TRBD2
TGCAGTGCTGGTAGCGGGAACTCCTACGAGCAGTACTTC
CSAGSGNSYEQYF
>TRBJ2-2|medium-sized|TRBV18|TRBD2
TGTGCCAGCTCCGAAGTAAGCGGGGGACCGAACACCGGGGAGCTGTTTTTT
CASSEVSGGPNTGELFF
>TRBJ2-7|medium-sized|TRBV15|-
TGTGCCACCAGCAGAGATGCGGGCGAGGAGCAGTACTTC
CATSRDAGEEQYF
>TRBJ2-3|few|TRBV10-3|-
TGTGCCATCAGTGTTGGGGGGGCTAGCACAGATACGCAGTATTTT
CAISVGGASTDTQYF
>TRBJ2-7|many|TRBV19|TRBD1
TGTGCCAGTAGGCCTCGGGACAGCTACGAGCAGTACTTC
CASRPRDSYEQYF
>TRBJ1-5|few|TRBV7-9|-
TGTGCCAGCAGCGGGACCCATTATAGCAATCAGCCCCAGCATTTT
CASSGTHYSNQPQHF
>TRBJ2-7|many|TRBV27|TRBD1
TGTGCCAGCAGTCTAACAGGGGTACGCGAGCAGTACTTC
CASSLTGVREQYF
>TRBJ2-2|many|TRBV5-4|TRBD2
TGTGCCAGCAACCCCGGGACTAGCGGACAAGGCGGGGAGCTGTTTTTT
CASNPGTSGQGGELFF
>TRBJ2-7|many|TRBV6-2/TRBV6-3|TRBD2
TGTGCCAGCACACTAGCGGAATTCTACGAGCAGTACTTC
CASTLAEFYEQYF
>TRBJ2-1|many|TRBV7-7|TRBD1
TGTGCTAGCAGCCTGACAGGGGGAAAAGAGCAGTTCTTC
CASSLTGGKEQFF
>TRBJ2-5|many|TRBV7-2|-
TGTGCCAGCAGCTTGGTGGTGAAAGAGACCCAGTACTTC
CASSLVVKETQYF
>TRBJ2-5|few|TRBV7-8|TRBD2
TGTGCCAGCAGCCCCCTCATTAGCGGGGGGTTAGAGACCCAGTACTTC
CASSPLISGGLETQYF
>TRBJ2-1|many|TRBV6-5|TRBD2
TGTGCCAGCAGTTCGTATAGCGGGGGGCCGTGGAATGAGCAGTTCTTC
CASSSYSGGPWNEQFF
>TRBJ2-1|many|TRBV27|TRBD2
TGTGCCAGCAGTTCAAGACTAGCGGGAGGGCTAGTCAATGAGCAGTTCTTC
CASSSRLAGGLVNEQFF
>TRBJ2-3|many|TRBV5-1|TRBD1
TGCGCCAGCAGCTGGACAGGGGGGCCAGATACGCAGTATTTT
CASSWTGGPDTQYF
>TRBJ1-2|medium-sized|TRBV11-2|-
TGTGCCAGCAGTATCACGTCGGCTAACTATGGCTACACCTTC
CASSITSANYGYTF
>TRBJ2-1|medium-sized|TRBV19|-
TGTGCCAGTAGTAGAGTTATCCACAATGAGCAGTTCTTC
CASSRVIHNEQFF
>TRBJ2-2|medium-sized|TRBV24-1|-
TGTGCCACCAGTGCGTTGACCGGGGAGCTGTTTTTT
CATSALTGELFF
>TRBJ2-3|many|TRBV4-1|TRBD2
TGCGCCAGCAGCCAAGCGGCGGGGGGGCACCCTGTCACAGATACGCAGTATTTT
CASSQAAGGHPVTDTQYF
>TRBJ2-3|many|TRBV5-4|TRBD2
TGTGCCAGCAGTCCACACCAGCGGGGGGGCAAAGATACGCAGTATTTT
CASSPHQRGGKDTQYF
>TRBJ2-1|many|TRBV7-2|TRBD1
TGTGCCAGCAGCTTTACAGGGGGCAGTTACAATGAGCAGTTCTTC
CASSFTGGSYNEQFF
>TRBJ2-1|-|TRBV5-5|TRBD1
TGTGCCAGCAGCCCAGACAGGGGGCGAATTTATGAGCAGTTCTTC
CASSPDRGRIYEQFF
>TRBJ2-3|few|TRBV19|-
TGTGCCAGTAGTATAGGGCCTCCAGATACGCAGTATTTT
CASSIGPPDTQYF
>TRBJ1-1|many|TRBV19|-
TGTGCCAGTAGTATAGGAAAAGGGACTTCTGAAGCTTTCTTT
CASSIGKGTSEAFF
>TRBJ1-1|-|TRBV28|-
TGTGCCAGCGGGTCCCGAGGTACGGCCGGAGGACGCCTGGGGGCTTTCTTT
CASGSRGTAGGRLGAFF
>TRBJ2-4|medium-sized|TRBV2|-
TGTGCCAGCAGTGAATCTAGCTTC
CASSESSF
>TRBJ2-5|many|TRBV30|TRBD1
TGTGCCTGGACTCTACCGGGACAGGGTGGCGAGACCCAGTACTTC
CAWTLPGQGGETQYF
>TRBJ2-2|medium-sized|TRBV13|TRBD1
TGTGCCAGCAGCCCCACGGACAGGGGCACCGGGGAGCTGTTTTTT
CASSPTDRGTGELFF
>TRBJ2-7|-|TRBV4-1|-
TGCGCCAGCAGCCAAGTATCCGCCGTGGGGTCCTACGAGCAGTACTTC
CASSQVSAVGSYEQYF